The sequence of this T cell receptor (beta chain) was determined in a study of tumor and adjacent non-tumor tissue in lung cancer. Study at large: Patients comprised about a dozen adenocarcinoma, a couple of squamous cell carcinoma and 1 small cell lung cancer. Study-wide results and caveats: Significantly higher TCR diversity was found in tumor than normal lung.

As for this clonotype: Its antigen is still unknown. One end of the junction varies from germline; a read error may be responsible.

TCRbeta libraries were built with three rounds of nested PCR, modified from ARM-PCR. Each CDR3 protein gets one entry after TCRdb re-called the multiplex PCR reads with MiXCR. This sample yields approximately 120,000 distinct CDR3 sequences, of which roughly 77% are seen a single time; under 45% belongs to the top ten. RNA was extracted from bulk tissue without any cell sorting. The CDR3 runs 13 residues. Germline CDR1 reads DFQATT; CDR2 reads SNEGSKA (reference sequence). This sequence joins TRBV20-1 and TRBJ2-1; weak D call: TRBD2 (5 bases). The receptor's source is a woman aged 60 to 75 with non-small cell lung cancer. Input material: lung tumor tissue. The CDR3 spells CSASGSRNDEQFF. As DNA, the CDR3 is TGTAGTGCTTCGGGATCCAGGAACGATGAGCAGTTCTTC.